One T cell receptor (beta chain) is described in this entry. Trimming took off 1 base at V and 5 bases at J, with 15 bases between the two ends. The CDR3 consists of 15 residues. Germline lookup yields CDR1 MNHEY and CDR2 SVGAGI. MiXCR, run by TCRdb on the 5' RACE reads, gives a single entry per CDR3 protein. The sample gives 350,000 to 450,000 distinct CDR3 sequences, around 30% of which show up once; roughly 13% is in the top ten. This sample stems from a study of T-cell memory formation after mild COVID-19. V and J are TRBV6-5 and TRBJ2-7; weak D call: TRBD2 (6 bases). Sequencing was carried out using PBMCs or a T cell subset sorted from them (not recorded which). The TCR sequence derives from an adult woman who had mild COVID-19 (a few samples of this study predate the infection). Cell type and time point are not known. The CDR3, as DNA: TGTGCCAGCAGTTACTTCGGCGGGATTCGTCACGAGCAGTACTTC. Protein product: CASSYFGGIRHEQYF.